This TCR beta chain was identified in a study of blood T cell repertoires in COVID-19. Turning to the study itself: Whether acute or convalescent, the COVID-19 samples came from the United States, Italy and Spain.

V lost 10 bases, J lost 4 bases, and 8 bases stayed unmatched. There are 13 residues in the CDR3. The germline V gene has CDR1 MNHEY and CDR2 SMNVEV (reference sequence). TCRdb's copy holds only in-frame clones and misses some; the assay was immunoSEQ multiplex PCR. Of roughly 350,000 clones listed, 88% were seen once; the top ten hold 4%. This chain joins TRBV27 and TRBJ1-2; 8 nucleotides align to TRBD1. Input material: peripheral blood. The sequence was obtained from a woman aged 50 to 60 with active or convalescent COVID-19. The CDR3 spells CATKQGGTYGYTF. In DNA, the CDR3 is TGTGCCACCAAACAGGGGGGGACCTATGGCTACACCTTC.